This TCR beta chain came from a study of OX40 agonist ivuxolimab in advanced cancers. As for the study in general: Ivuxolimab doses were 0.01, 0.1, 0.3, 1.5, 3 or 10 mg/kg every 2 weeks. Dose-escalation patients' cancers were hepatocellular carcinoma, melanoma, renal cell or head and neck cancer.

This clone has just one count. Data came from immunoSEQ multiplex PCR; TCRdb stores just in-frame clones and leaves some out. The sample holds tens of thousands of clones, around 93% seen once. V was clipped by 5 bases and J by 1 base, with 14 bases between them. CDR3 size: 15 residues. CDR1 and CDR2 (germline): SGHAT, FQNNGV. J is TRBJ2-5 and V is TRBV11-2; D may be TRBD1 or TRBD2 (5 bases each). The source was CD4+ or CD8+ T cells sorted from blood, collected in a trial of the OX40 agonist ivuxolimab. The sequence derives from an adult with an advanced solid tumor such as melanoma, head and neck, liver or kidney cancer. The CDR3 sequence: CASSPLGTSQETQYF. The CDR3 DNA reads TGTGCCAGCAGCCCGCTGGGGACCAGCCAAGAGACCCAGTACTTC.